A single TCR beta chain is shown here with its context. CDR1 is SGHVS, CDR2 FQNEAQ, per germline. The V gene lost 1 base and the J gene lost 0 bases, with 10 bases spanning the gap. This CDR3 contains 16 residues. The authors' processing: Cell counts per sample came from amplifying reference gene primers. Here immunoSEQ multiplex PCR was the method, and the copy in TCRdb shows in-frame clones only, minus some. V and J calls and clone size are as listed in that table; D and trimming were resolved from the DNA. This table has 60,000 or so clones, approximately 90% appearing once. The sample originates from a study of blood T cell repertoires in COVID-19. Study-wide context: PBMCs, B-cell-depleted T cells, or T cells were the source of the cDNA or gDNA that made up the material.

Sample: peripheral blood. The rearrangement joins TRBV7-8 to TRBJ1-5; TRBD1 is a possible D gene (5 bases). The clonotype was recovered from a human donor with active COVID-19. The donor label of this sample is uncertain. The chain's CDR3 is CASSLGGGYSNQPQHF. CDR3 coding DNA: TGTGCCAGCAGCTTAGGCGGGGGTTATAGCAATCAGCCCCAGCATTTT. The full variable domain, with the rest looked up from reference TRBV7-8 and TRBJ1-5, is GAGVSQSPRYKVAKRGQDVALRCDPISGHVSLFWYQQALGQGPEFLTYFQNEAQLDKSGLPSDRFFAERPEGSVSTLKIQRTQQEDSAVYLCASSLGGGYSNQPQHFGDGTRLSIL.